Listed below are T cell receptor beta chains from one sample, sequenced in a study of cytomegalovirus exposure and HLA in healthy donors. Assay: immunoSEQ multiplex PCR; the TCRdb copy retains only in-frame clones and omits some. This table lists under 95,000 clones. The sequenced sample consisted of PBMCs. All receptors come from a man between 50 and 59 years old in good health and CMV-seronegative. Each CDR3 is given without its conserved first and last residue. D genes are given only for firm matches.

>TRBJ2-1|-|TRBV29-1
SVEGRGRNEQF
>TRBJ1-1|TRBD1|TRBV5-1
ASSLTGENTEAF
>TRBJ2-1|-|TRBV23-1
ASSQFTTGSSNEQF
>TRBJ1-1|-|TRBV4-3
ASSQESGVTEAF
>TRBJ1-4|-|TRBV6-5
ASSSSATNEKLF
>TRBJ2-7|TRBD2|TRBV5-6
ASSNVAGLSYEQY
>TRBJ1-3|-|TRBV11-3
ASSSSDGNTIY
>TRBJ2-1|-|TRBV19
AIQDRGTGNEQF
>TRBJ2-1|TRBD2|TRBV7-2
ASSFRTSGYNEQF
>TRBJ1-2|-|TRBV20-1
SASDYGYT
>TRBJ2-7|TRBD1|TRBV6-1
ASSAGTGSFTTYEQY
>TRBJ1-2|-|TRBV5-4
ASSFGENYGYT
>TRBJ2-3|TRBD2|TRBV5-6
ASSSSTSGDTQY
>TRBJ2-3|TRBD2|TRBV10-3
AISDGTSGTDTQY
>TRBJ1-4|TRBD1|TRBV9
ASSAGTGATNEKLF
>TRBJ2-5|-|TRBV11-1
ASSPGQRRETQY
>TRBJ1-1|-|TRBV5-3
ARSLRRTEAF
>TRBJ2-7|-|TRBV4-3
ASSQDGGTPVYEQY
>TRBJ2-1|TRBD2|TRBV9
ASSVGTSGDGEQF
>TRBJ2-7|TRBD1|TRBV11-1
ASSLRRGTGTHEQY
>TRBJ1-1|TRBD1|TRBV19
ASKSWTGRDTEAF
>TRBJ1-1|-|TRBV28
ASSPGGTEAF